These 19 T cell receptor beta chains share one sample of origin, sequenced in a study of early T cells in non-severe SARS-CoV-2 infection. TCRdb re-called the 5' RACE reads with MiXCR, one entry per CDR3 protein. The sample shows 65,000 to 80,000 distinct CDR3 sequences, under 15% of them seen only once. The sample taken for sequencing was whole blood. The receptors come from an adult who was a healthcare worker with PCR-confirmed SARS-CoV-2 infection or an uninfected control (not recorded which).

In its sample, this clonotype was seen a few times. The rearrangement joins TRBV6-5 to TRBJ2-3, with 7 positions matching TRBD2. V lost 2 bases, J lost 0 bases, and 5 bases stayed unmatched. Per the germline V gene, CDR1 is MNHEY and CDR2 is SVGAGI. This CDR3 region has 16 residues. CDR3: CASSYEGRVSTDTQYF. CDR3 coding DNA: TGTGCCAGCAGTTACGAGGGGAGGGTGAGCACAGATACGCAGTATTTT.

There are many counts of this clonotype. This chain connects TRBV6-5 to TRBJ2-5, with D unresolved. CDR1 MNHEY and CDR2 SVGAGI come from the germline V gene. The CDR3 length is 13 residues. Trimming removed 2 bases from V and 5 bases from J, with 9 bases in between. CDR3 DNA sequence: TGTGCCAGCAGTTACCGCAGGCGGGAGACCCAGTACTTC. Protein sequence: CASSYRRRETQYF.

This clonotype was observed many times. The genes are TRBV11-2 and TRBJ2-1; possible D gene TRBD2, 5 bases. The CDR3 runs 11 residues. Trimming cost V 5 bases and J 7 bases, with 6 bases left between them. Germline V gene sequence: CDR1 SGHAT, CDR2 FQNNGV. CDR3 nucleotide sequence: TGTGCCAGCAGCCCGGGGAATGAGCAGTTCTTC. This gives the protein CASSPGNEQFF.

This clonotype was picked up many times. This chain joins TRBV27 and TRBJ1-1; TRBD1 is a possible D gene (6 bases). This CDR3 has 13 amino acids. The V end was cut by 5 bases, the J end by 4 bases, with 11 bases between. The germline V gene has CDR1 MNHEY and CDR2 SMNVEV (reference sequence). CDR3 amino acids: CASSPTGFTEAFF. The DNA of the CDR3 is TGTGCCAGCAGTCCCACAGGGTTCACTGAAGCTTTCTTT.

The sample holds many counts of this clonotype. The J gene is TRBJ2-7, the V gene TRBV12-5, with 8 bases matching TRBD2. V lost 3 bases and J lost 6; bases outside the gene matches: 7. Per germline, CDR1 LGHNT and CDR2 FRNRAP. The CDR3 extends over 14 amino acids. CDR3 in amino acids: CASGLAGAESEQYF. CDR3 nucleotides: TGTGCTAGTGGTTTAGCGGGAGCGGAGAGCGAGCAGTACTTC.

This clonotype has just a few counts. The chain is built from TRBV5-1 and TRBJ2-2, with 9 bases that match TRBD2. V gave up 4 bases and J gave up 6 bases; unmatched junction bases: 4. The CDR3 length is 14 residues. CDR1 SGHRS and CDR2 YFSETQ come from the germline V gene. The chain's CDR3 is CASSLAGIAGELFF. CDR3 in DNA: TGCGCCAGCAGCCTAGCGGGAATCGCCGGGGAGCTGTTTTTT. The full variable domain, in which reference TRBV5-1 and TRBJ2-2 provide the parts outside the CDR3, is KAGVTQTPRYLIKTRGQQVTLSCSPISGHRSVSWYQQTPGQGLQFLFEYFSETQRNKGNFPGRFSGRQFSNSRSEMNVSTLELGDSALYLCASSLAGIAGELFFGEGSRLTVL.

This clonotype was seen only a few times. The V gene is TRBV28, the J gene TRBJ2-2; D is unclear. The germline V gene has CDR1 MDHEN and CDR2 SYDVKM. The CDR3 runs 12 residues. Trimming removed 6 bases at V and 3 bases at J, with 5 bases between. CDR3 protein: CASSSYTGELFF. The CDR3 DNA sequence: TGTGCCAGCAGCTCCTACACCGGGGAGCTGTTTTTT.

The rearrangement joins TRBV5-4 to TRBJ2-1; 9 nucleotides align to TRBD1. The J segment lost 0 bases and the V segment lost 3 bases, leaving 16 bases of the junction unmatched. CDR1 SGHNT and CDR2 YYREEE come from the germline V gene (reference sequence). The CDR3 is 20 amino acids. CDR3: CASSSTPGQGGPGSYNEQFF. DNA of the CDR3: TGTGCCAGCAGCTCAACCCCGGGACAGGGCGGTCCCGGCTCCTACAATGAGCAGTTCTTC. The full variable domain, in which reference TRBV5-4 and TRBJ2-1 provide the parts outside the CDR3, is ETGVTQSPTHLIKTRGQQVTLRCSSQSGHNTVSWYQQALGQGPQFIFQYYREEENGRGNFPPRFSGLQFPNYSSELNVNALELDDSALYLCASSSTPGQGGPGSYNEQFFGPGTRLTVL.

Many counts were recorded for this clonotype. This chain uses TRBV3-1 with TRBJ2-1; D is tentatively TRBD1 or TRBD2 (6 bases each). The CDR3 length is 16 residues. The V gene's germline CDR1 is LGHDT and CDR2 YNNKEL (reference sequence). Between the trimmed V and J ends, which lost 1 base and 6 bases, there was a span of 16 bases. The CDR3 sequence is CASSQVGGLLPNEQFF. The CDR3 nucleotides read TGTGCCAGCAGCCAAGTTGGGGGGCTCCTACCCAATGAGCAGTTCTTC.

There are many counts of this clonotype. This rearrangement joins TRBV20-1 to TRBJ1-1; D is unclear. The CDR3 contains 12 residues. Germline V lookup: CDR1 DFQATT, CDR2 SNEGSKA (reference sequence). V dropped 4 bases and J dropped 3 bases, with 9 bases sitting between them. Here the CDR3 DNA reads TGCAGTGCTACCCCGGGAGACACTGAAGCTTTCTTT. This encodes CSATPGDTEAFF.

This chain connects TRBV9 to TRBJ2-1; 8 bases fit TRBD2. Germline CDR1 SGDLS, CDR2 YYNGEE. With 3 bases clipped from V and 2 bases from J, the junction kept 4 bases outside the gene matches. This CDR3 is built from 15 residues. The CDR3, as DNA: TGTGCCAGCAGCGCTACTAGCGGAGCCTACAATGAGCAGTTCTTC. Translation gives CASSATSGAYNEQFF.

The V and J genes are TRBV20-1 and TRBJ1-1; 8 bases fit TRBD1. Germline CDR1 DFQATT, CDR2 SNEGSKA (reference sequence). The length of the CDR3 is 15 residues. V gave up 5 bases and J gave up 6 bases; unmatched junction bases: 14. The CDR3 nucleotides read TGCAGTGCTTATTGGACAGGGCGGTTTGGGGCTGAAGCTTTCTTT. Translating gives CSAYWTGRFGAEAFF.

There are many counts of this clonotype. The chain links TRBV29-1 to TRBJ2-1; D remains unclear. The CDR3 runs to 14 residues. V lost 3 bases to trimming and J lost 5 bases, with 14 bases between them. The germline V gene has CDR1 SQVTM and CDR2 ANQGSEA. In DNA form, the CDR3 reads TGCAGCGTTGACCCTCCCGGGCGCAACAATGAGCAGTTCTTC. This translates into CSVDPPGRNNEQFF.

This clonotype was counted ten times or more. The chain combines TRBV18 with TRBJ2-7; TRBD1 matches 8 bases. J was trimmed by 6 bases and V by 2 bases; bases with no gene match: 9. CDR1 is KGHSH and CDR2 is LQKENI in the germline V gene. The CDR3 sequence is 15 residues long. For the CDR3, the DNA is TGTGCCAGCTCACCAACGATTGGACAGGGCGGCGAGCAGTACTTC. It specifies CASSPTIGQGGEQYF. The complete variable domain, with remaining parts taken from reference TRBV18 and TRBJ2-7, reads NAGVMQNPRHLVRRRGQEARLRCSPMKGHSHVYWYRQLPEEGLKFMVYLQKENIIDESGMPKERFSAEFPKEGPSILRIQQVVRGDSAAYFCASSPTIGQGGEQYFGPGTRLTVT.

Of note for this clonotype: A read error is possible here, since a much larger clone lies one base away. The chain has TRBV9 and TRBJ2-3; D possibly corresponds to TRBD2 (5 bases). V was pared by 6 bases and J by 2 bases, with 13 bases between. Germline loops: CDR1 SGDLS, CDR2 YYNGEE. The CDR3 is made up of 14 amino acids. Here the CDR3 reads CASTADGDTDTQYF. In DNA, the CDR3 is TGTGCCAGCACTGCTGACGGGGACACAGATACGCAGTATTTT. The whole variable domain, filled in from reference TRBV9 and TRBJ2-3, reads DSGVTQTPKHLITATGQRVTLRCSPRSGDLSVYWYQQSLDQGLQFLIQYYNGEERAKGNILERFSAQQFPDLHSELNLSSLELGDSALYFCASTADGDTDTQYFGPGTRLTVL.

CDR3 residues: CASSRRLAGGRSSSGANVLTF. Here the CDR3 DNA reads TGTGCCAGCAGCCGACGACTAGCGGGGGGCCGCTCGAGCTCTGGGGCCAACGTCCTGACTTTC. The chain uses TRBV6-5 and TRBJ2-6; 13 bases fit TRBD2. V was pared by 6 bases and J by 0 bases, with 14 bases of the junction left unmatched. The CDR3 has 21 residues. CDR1 is MNHEY and CDR2 is SVGAGI in the germline V gene.

This clonotype was seen a handful of times. The chain carries TRBV18 and TRBJ1-4; TRBD1 aligns across 12 bases. Trimming at V came to 1 base and at J to 8 bases, leaving 5 bases not matched to a gene. Per the germline V gene, CDR1 is KGHSH and CDR2 is LQKENI. The CDR3 is 16 amino acids. CDR3 protein: CASSPRGTGGYEKLFF. The CDR3 DNA reads TGTGCCAGCTCACCACGGGGGACAGGGGGCTACGAAAAACTGTTTTTT.

This chain joins TRBV28 and TRBJ2-1, with TRBD2 matching 7 bases. With V trimmed by 7 bases and J by 4 bases, 10 bases remained unmatched. From germline, CDR1 is MDHEN and CDR2 SYDVKM. This CDR3 contains 15 residues. CDR3 protein: CASIRAGEIYNEQFF. As DNA, the CDR3 is TGTGCCAGCATTCGGGCGGGGGAAATATACAATGAGCAGTTCTTC.

Concerning this clonotype itself: The junction departs from the called germline gene at one end, perhaps through a read error. The chain joins TRBV7-2 to TRBJ1-6; D is ambiguous. The CDR3 runs to 13 residues. Germline V gives CDR1 SGHTA, CDR2 FQGNSA. This chain's CDR3 is CASSSGNNPPLHF. As DNA, the CDR3 is TGTGCCAGCAGCTCCGGTAATAATCCACCCCTCCACTTT. Combining the CDR3 with reference TRBV7-2 and TRBJ1-6 gives the whole variable domain GAGVSQSPSNKVTEKGKDVELRCDPISGHTALYWYRQSLGQGLEFLIYFQGNSAPDKSGLPSDRFSAERTGGSVSTLTIQRTQQEDSAVYLCASSSGNNPPLHFGNGTRLTVT.